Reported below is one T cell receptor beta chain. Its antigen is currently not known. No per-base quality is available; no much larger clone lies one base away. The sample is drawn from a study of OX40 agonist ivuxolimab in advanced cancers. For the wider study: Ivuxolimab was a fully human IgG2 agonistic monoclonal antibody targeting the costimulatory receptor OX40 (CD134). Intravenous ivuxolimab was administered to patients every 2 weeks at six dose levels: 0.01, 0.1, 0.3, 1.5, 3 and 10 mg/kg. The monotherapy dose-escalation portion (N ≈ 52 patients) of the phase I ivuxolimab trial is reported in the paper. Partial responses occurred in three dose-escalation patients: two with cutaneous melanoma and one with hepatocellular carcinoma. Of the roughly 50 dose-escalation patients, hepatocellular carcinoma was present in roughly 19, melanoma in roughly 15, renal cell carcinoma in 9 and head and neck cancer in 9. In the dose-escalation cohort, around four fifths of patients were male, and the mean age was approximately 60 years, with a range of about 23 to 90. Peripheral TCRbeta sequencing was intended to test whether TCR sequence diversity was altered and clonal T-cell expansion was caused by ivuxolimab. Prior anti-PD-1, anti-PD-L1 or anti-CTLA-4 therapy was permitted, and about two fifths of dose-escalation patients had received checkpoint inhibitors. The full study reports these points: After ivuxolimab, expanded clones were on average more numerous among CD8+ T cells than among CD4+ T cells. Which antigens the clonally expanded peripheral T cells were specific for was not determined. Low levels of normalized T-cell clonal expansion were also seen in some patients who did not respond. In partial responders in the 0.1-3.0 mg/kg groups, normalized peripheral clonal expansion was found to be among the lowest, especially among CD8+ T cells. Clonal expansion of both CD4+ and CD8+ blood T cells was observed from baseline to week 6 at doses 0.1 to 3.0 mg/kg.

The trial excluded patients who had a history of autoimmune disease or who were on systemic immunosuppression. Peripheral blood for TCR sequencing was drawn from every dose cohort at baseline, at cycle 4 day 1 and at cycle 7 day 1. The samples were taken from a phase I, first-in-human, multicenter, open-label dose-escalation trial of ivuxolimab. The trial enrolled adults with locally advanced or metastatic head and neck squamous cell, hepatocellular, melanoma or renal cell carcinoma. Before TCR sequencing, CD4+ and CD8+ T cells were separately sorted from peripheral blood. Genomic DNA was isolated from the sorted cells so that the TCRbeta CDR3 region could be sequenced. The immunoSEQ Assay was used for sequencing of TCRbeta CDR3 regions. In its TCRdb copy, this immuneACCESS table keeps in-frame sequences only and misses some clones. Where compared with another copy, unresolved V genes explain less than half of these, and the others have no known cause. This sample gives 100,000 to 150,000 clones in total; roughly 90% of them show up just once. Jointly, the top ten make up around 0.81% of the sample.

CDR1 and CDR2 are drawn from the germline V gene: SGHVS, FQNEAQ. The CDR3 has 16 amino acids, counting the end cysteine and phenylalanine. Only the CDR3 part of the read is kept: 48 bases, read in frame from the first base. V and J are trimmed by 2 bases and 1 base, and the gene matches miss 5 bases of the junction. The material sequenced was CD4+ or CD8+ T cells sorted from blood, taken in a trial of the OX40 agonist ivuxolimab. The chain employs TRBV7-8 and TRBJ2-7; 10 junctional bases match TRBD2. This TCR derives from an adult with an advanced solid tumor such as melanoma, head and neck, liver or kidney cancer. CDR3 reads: CASSLRLAGESYEQYF. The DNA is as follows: TGTGCCAGCAGCTTACGGCTAGCGGGAGAATCCTACGAGCAGTACTTC. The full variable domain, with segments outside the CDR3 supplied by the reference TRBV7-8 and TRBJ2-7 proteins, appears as GAGVSQSPRYKVAKRGQDVALRCDPISGHVSLFWYQQALGQGPEFLTYFQNEAQLDKSGLPSDRFFAERPEGSVSTLKIQRTQQEDSAVYLCASSLRLAGESYEQYFGPGTRLTVT.